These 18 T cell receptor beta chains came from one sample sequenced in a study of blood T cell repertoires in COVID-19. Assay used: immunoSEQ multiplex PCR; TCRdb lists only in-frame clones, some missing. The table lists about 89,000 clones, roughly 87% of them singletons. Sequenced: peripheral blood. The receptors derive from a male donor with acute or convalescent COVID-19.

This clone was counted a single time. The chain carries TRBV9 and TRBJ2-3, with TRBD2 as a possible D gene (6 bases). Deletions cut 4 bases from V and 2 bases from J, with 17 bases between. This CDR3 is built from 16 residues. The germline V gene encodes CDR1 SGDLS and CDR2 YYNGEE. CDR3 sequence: CASSRDSSTLTDTQYF. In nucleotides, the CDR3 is TGTGCCAGCAGCCGGGACTCCTCGACCCTCACAGATACGCAGTATTTT.

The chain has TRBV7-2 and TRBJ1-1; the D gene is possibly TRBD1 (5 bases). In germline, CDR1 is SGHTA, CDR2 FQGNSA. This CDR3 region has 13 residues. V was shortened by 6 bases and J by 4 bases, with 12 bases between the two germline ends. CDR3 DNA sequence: TGTGCCAGCAGGCTCCAGGGTTCCACTGAAGCTTTCTTT. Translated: CASRLQGSTEAFF. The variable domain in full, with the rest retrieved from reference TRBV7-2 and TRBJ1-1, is GAGVSQSPSNKVTEKGKDVELRCDPISGHTALYWYRQSLGQGLEFLIYFQGNSAPDKSGLPSDRFSAERTGGSVSTLTIQRTQQEDSAVYLCASRLQGSTEAFFGQGTRLTVV.

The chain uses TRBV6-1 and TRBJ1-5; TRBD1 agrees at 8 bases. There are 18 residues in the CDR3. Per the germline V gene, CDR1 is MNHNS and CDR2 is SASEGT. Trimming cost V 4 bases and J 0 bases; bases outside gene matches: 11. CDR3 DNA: TGTGCCAGCAGTGGGGTCAATACACAGGGGGATAGCAATCAGCCCCAGCATTTT. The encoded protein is CASSGVNTQGDSNQPQHF.

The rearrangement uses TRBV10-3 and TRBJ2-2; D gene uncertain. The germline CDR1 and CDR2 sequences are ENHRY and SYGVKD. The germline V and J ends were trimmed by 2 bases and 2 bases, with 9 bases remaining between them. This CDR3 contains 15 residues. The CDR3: CAISESGPNTGELFF. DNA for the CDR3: TGTGCCATCAGTGAGAGTGGCCCTAACACCGGGGAGCTGTTTTTT.

CDR3 amino acids: CASSVGLSGDTQYF. The DNA for the CDR3 is TGTGCCAGCAGCGTAGGCCTCTCGGGAGATACGCAGTATTTT. The gene calls are TRBV9 and TRBJ2-3; no clear D. This CDR3 is built from 14 residues. Germline V gene data show CDR1 as SGDLS and CDR2 as YYNGEE. V gave up 0 bases and J gave up 5 bases, with 10 bases separating them. Supplemented by reference TRBV9 and TRBJ2-3, the full variable domain reads DSGVTQTPKHLITATGQRVTLRCSPRSGDLSVYWYQQSLDQGLQFLIQYYNGEERAKGNILERFSAQQFPDLHSELNLSSLELGDSALYFCASSVGLSGDTQYFGPGTRLTVL.

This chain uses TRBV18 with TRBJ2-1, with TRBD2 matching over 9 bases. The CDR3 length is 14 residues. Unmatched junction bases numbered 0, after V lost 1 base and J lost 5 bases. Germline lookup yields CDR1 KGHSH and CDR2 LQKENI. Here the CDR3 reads CASSPLAGDNEQFF. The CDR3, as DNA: TGTGCCAGCTCACCACTAGCGGGGGACAATGAGCAGTTCTTC.

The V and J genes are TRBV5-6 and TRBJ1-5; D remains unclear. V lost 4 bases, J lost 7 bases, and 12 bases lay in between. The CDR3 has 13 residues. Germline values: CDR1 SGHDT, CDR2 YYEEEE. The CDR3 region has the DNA TGTGCCAGCAGCCGGAGGAGGTTGCAGCCCCAGCATTTT. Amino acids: CASSRRRLQPQHF.

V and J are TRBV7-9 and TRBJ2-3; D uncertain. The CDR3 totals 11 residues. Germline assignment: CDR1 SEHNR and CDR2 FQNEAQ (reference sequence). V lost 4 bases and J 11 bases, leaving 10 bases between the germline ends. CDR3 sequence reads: CASSSPSGQYF. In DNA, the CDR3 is TGTGCCAGCAGCTCCCCGAGTGGGCAGTATTTT.

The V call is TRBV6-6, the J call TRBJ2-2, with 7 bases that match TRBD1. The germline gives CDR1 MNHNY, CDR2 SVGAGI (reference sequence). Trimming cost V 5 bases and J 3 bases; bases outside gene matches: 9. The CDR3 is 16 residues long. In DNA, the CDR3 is TGTGCCAGCAGTCAAAGACAGGGCGGTGACACCGGGGAGCTGTTTTTT. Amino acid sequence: CASSQRQGGDTGELFF.

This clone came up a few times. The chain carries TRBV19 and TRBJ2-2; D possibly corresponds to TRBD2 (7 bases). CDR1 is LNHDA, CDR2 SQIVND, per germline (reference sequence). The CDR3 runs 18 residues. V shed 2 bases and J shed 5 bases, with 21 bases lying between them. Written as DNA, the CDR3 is TGTGCCAGTAGTATATGGGGGGGGCCCCGGGTTTTGACCGGGGAGCTGTTTTTT. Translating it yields CASSIWGGPRVLTGELFF. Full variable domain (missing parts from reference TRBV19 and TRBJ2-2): DGGITQSPKYLFRKEGQNVTLSCEQNLNHDAMYWYRQDPGQGLRLIYYSQIVNDFQKGDIAEGYSVSREKKESFPLTVTSAQKNPTAFYLCASSIWGGPRVLTGELFFGEGSRLTVL.

CDR3 region: CATSDWPPGADTQYF. The CDR3 DNA reads as TGTGCCACCAGTGATTGGCCCCCTGGTGCAGATACGCAGTATTTT. This chain connects TRBV24-1 to TRBJ2-3; unclear D gene. The CDR3 covers 15 residues. With 2 bases removed from V and 4 bases from J, the gap between germline ends came to 12 bases. Germline V gene lookup returns CDR1 KGHDR and CDR2 SFDVKD.

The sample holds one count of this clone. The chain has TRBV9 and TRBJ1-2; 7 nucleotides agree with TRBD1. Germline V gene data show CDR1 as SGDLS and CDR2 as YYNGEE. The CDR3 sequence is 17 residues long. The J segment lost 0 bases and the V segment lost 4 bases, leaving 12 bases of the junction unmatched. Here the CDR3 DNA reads TGTGCCAGCAGCACCCGCGCGACAGGGTCAGCTAACTATGGCTACACCTTC. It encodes CASSTRATGSANYGYTF. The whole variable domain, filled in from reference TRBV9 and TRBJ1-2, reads DSGVTQTPKHLITATGQRVTLRCSPRSGDLSVYWYQQSLDQGLQFLIQYYNGEERAKGNILERFSAQQFPDLHSELNLSSLELGDSALYFCASSTRATGSANYGYTFGSGTRLTVV.

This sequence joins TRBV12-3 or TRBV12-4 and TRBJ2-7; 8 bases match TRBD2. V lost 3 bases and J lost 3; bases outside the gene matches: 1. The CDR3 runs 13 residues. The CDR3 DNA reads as TGTGCCAGCAGTTTTCTAGCGGGCTACGAGCAGTACTTC. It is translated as CASSFLAGYEQYF.

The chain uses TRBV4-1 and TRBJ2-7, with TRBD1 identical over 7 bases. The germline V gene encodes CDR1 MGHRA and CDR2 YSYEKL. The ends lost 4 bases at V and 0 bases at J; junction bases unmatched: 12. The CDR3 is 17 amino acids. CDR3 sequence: CASSPRDSQILSYEQYF. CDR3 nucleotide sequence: TGCGCCAGCAGCCCCCGGGACAGCCAAATCCTCTCCTACGAGCAGTACTTC.

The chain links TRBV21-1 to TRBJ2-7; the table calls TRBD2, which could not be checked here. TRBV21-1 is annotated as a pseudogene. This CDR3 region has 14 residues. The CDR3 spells CASPVDSSPYEQYF. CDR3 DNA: TGTGCCAGCCCCGTGGACTCCTCCCCCTACGAGCAGTACTTC.

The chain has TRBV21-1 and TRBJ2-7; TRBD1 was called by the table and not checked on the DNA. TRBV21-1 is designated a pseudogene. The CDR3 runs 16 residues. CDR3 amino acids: CASSKVGQGGSYEQYF. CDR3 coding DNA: TGTGCCAGCAGCAAAGTGGGACAGGGGGGAAGCTACGAGCAGTACTTC.

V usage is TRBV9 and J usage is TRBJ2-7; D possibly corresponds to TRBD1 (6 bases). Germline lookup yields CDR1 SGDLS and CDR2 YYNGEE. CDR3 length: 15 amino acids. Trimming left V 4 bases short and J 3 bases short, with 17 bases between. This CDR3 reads CASSPRRTDIYEQYF. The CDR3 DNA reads TGTGCCAGCAGCCCTCGAAGGACAGACATCTACGAGCAGTACTTC. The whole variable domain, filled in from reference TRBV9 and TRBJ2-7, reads DSGVTQTPKHLITATGQRVTLRCSPRSGDLSVYWYQQSLDQGLQFLIQYYNGEERAKGNILERFSAQQFPDLHSELNLSSLELGDSALYFCASSPRRTDIYEQYFGPGTRLTVT.

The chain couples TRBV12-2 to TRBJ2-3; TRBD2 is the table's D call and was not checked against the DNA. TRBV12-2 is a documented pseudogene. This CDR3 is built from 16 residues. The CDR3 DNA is TGTGCAAGTCGCTTAGGACTAGCGGGGGGGACAGATACGCAGTATTTT. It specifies CASRLGLAGGTDTQYF.